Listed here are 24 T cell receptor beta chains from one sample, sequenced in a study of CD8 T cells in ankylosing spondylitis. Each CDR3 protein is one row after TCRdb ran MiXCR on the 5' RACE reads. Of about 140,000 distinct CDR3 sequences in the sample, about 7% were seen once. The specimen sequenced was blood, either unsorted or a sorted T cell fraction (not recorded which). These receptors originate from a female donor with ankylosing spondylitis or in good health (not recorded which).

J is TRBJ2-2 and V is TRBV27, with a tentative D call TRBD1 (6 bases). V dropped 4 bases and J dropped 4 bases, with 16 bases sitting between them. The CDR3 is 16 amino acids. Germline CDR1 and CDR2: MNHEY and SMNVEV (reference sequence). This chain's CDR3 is CASSSLQGGGTGELFF. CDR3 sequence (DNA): TGTGCCAGCAGTTCCCTACAGGGTGGGGGCACCGGGGAGCTGTTTTTT.

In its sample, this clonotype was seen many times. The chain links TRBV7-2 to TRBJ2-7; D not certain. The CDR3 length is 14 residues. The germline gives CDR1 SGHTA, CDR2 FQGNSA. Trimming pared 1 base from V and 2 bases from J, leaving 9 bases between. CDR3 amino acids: CASSLELATYEQYF. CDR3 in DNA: TGTGCCAGCAGCTTAGAACTGGCAACCTACGAGCAGTACTTC.

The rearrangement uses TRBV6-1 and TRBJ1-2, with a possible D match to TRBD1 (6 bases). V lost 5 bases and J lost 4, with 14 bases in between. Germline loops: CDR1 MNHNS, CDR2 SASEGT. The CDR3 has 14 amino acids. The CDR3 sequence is CASSKDSEAYGYTF. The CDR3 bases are TGTGCCAGCAGTAAGGACAGCGAAGCCTATGGCTACACCTTC.

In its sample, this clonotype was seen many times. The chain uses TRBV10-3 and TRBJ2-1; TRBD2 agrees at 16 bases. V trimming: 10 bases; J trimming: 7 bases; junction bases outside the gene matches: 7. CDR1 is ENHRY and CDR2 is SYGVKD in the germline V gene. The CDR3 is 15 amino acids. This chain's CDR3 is CATTGTSGGANEQFF. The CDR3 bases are TGTGCCACAACCGGGACTAGCGGGGGGGCTAATGAGCAGTTCTTC.

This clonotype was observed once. The CDR3 sequence: CAISESETGVVVWFF. The DNA of the CDR3 is TGTGCCATCAGTGAGTCGGAGACAGGGGTCGTAGTTTGGTTCTTC. The chain combines TRBV10-3 with TRBJ2-1, with TRBD1 identical over 8 bases. V trimming: 0 bases; J trimming: 15 bases; junction bases outside the gene matches: 13. From germline, CDR1 is ENHRY and CDR2 SYGVKD. This CDR3 spans 15 amino acids.

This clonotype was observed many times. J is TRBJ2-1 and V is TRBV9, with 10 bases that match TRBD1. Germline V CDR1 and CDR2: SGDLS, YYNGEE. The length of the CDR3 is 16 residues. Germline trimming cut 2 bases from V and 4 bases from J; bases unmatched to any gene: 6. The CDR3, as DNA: TGTGCCAGCAGCGTCGGACAGGGGGACCTTTACAATGAGCAGTTCTTC. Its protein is CASSVGQGDLYNEQFF.

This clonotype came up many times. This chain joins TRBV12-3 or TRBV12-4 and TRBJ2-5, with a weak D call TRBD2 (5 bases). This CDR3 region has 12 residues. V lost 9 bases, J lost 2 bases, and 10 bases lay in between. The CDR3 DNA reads TGTGCCAGTACCTGGACTCAAGAGACCCAGTACTTC. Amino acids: CASTWTQETQYF.

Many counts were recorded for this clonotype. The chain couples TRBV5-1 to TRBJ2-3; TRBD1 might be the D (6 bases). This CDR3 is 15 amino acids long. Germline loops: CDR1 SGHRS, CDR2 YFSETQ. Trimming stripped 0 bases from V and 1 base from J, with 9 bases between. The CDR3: CASSLGGHGTDTQYF. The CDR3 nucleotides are TGCGCCAGCAGCTTGGGGGGGCACGGCACAGATACGCAGTATTTT.

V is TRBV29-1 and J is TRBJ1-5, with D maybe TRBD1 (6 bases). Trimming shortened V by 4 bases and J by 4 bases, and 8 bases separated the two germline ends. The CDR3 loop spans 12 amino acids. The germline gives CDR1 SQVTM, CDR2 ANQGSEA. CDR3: CSVGQANQPQHF. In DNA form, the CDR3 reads TGCAGCGTTGGACAGGCGAATCAGCCCCAGCATTTT.

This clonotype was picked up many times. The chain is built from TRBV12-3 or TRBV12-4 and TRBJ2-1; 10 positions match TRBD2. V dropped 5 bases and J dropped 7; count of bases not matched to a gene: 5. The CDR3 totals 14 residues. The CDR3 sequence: CASSVSGGSNEQFF. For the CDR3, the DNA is TGTGCCAGCAGTGTTAGCGGGGGGAGTAATGAGCAGTTCTTC.

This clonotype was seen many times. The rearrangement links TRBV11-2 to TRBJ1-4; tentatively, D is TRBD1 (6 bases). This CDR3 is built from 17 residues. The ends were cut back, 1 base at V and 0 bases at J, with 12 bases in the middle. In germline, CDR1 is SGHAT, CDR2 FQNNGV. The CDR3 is CASSLAPRGTTNEKLFF. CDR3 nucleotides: TGTGCCAGCAGCTTAGCCCCCAGGGGAACAACTAATGAAAAACTGTTTTTT.

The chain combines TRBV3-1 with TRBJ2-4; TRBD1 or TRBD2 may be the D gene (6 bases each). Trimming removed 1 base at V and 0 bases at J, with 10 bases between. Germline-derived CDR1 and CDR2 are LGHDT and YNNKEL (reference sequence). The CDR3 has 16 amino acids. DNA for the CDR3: TGTGCCAGCAGCCAAGTCCCGGGGGCAGCCAAAAACATTCAGTACTTC. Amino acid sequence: CASSQVPGAAKNIQYF.

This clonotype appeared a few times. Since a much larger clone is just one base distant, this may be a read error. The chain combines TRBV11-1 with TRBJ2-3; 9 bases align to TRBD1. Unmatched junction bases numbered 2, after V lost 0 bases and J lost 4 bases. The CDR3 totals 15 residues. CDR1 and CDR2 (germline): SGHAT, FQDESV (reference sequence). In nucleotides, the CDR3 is TGTGCCAGCAGCTTAGCGGGACAGGGTGCAGATACGCAGTATTTT. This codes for CASSLAGQGADTQYF.

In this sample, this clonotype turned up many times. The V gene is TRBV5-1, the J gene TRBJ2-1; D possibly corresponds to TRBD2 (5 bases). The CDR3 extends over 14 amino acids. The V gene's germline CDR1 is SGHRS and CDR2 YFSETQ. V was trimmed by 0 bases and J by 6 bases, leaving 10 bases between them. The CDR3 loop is CASSLVMTINEQFF. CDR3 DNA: TGCGCCAGCAGCTTGGTGATGACTATCAATGAGCAGTTCTTC. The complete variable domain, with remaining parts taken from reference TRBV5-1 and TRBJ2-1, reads KAGVTQTPRYLIKTRGQQVTLSCSPISGHRSVSWYQQTPGQGLQFLFEYFSETQRNKGNFPGRFSGRQFSNSRSEMNVSTLELGDSALYLCASSLVMTINEQFFGPGTRLTVL.

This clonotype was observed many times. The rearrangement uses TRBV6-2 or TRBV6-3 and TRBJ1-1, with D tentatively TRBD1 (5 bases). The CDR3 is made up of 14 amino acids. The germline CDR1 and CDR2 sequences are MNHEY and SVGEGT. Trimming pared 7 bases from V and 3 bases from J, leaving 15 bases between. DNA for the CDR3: TGTGCCAGCACCGTCACAGGAGTGTACACTGAAGCTTTCTTT. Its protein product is CASTVTGVYTEAFF.

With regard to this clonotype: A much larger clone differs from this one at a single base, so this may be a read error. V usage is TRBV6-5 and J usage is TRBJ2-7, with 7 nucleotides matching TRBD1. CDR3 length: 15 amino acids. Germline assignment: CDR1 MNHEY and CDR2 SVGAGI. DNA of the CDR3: TGTGGCAGCAGTTACACGGGACAGCTTAGAGTCGAGCAGTACTTC. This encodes CGSSYTGQLRVEQYF.

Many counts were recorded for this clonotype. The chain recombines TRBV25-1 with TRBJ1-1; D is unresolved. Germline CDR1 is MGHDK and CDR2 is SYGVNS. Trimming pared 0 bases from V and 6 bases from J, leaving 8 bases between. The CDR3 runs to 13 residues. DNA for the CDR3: TGTGCCAGCAGTGAATATGGGCGACCTGAAGCTTTCTTT. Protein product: CASSEYGRPEAFF.

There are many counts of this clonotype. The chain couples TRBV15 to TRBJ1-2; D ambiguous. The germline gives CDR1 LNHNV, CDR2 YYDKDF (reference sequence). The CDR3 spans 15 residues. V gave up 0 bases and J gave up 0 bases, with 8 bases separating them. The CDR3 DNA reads TGTGCCACCAGCAGAGATAATAAACCTAACTATGGCTACACCTTC. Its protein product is CATSRDNKPNYGYTF.

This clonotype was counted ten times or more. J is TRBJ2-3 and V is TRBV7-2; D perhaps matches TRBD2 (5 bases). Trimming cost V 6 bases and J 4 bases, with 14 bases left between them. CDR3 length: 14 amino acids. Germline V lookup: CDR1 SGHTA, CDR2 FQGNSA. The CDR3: CASRALSVSDTQYF. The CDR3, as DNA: TGTGCCAGCAGAGCCCTTAGCGTTTCAGATACGCAGTATTTT.

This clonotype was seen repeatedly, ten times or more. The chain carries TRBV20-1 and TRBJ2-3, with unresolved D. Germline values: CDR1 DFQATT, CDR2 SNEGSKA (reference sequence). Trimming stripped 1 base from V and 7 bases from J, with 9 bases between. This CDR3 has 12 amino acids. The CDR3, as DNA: TGCAGTGCTAGAGTTGGAGTTTATACGCAGTATTTT. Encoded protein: CSARVGVYTQYF.

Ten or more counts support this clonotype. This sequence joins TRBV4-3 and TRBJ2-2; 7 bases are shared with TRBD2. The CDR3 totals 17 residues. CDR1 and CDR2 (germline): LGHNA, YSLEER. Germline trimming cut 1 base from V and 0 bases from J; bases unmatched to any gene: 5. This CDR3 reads CASSQGERGANTGELFF. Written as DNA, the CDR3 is TGCGCCAGCAGCCAAGGAGAGCGGGGCGCGAACACCGGGGAGCTGTTTTTT.

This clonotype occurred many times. Written as DNA, the CDR3 is TGCAGTGCTAGAGGAGGCGGGAGCTCTGGAAACACCATATATTTT. It is translated as CSARGGGSSGNTIYF. The V gene is TRBV20-1, the J gene TRBJ1-3, with unresolved D. Germline assignment: CDR1 DFQATT and CDR2 SNEGSKA (reference sequence). Trimming took 1 base from V and 0 from J, leaving 10 bases between them. The length of the CDR3 is 15 residues.

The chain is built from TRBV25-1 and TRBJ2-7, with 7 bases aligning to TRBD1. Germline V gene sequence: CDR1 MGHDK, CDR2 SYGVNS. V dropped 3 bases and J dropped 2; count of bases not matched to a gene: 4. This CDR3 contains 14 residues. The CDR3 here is CASSETGTPYEQYF. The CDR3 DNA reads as TGTGCCAGCAGTGAGACAGGGACCCCCTACGAGCAGTACTTC.

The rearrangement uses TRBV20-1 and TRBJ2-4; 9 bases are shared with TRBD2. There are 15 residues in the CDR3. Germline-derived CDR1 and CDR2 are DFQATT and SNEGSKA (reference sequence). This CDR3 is CFAKRGVLAKNIQYF. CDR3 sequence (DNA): TGCTTTGCCAAGCGGGGGGTCCTAGCCAAAAACATTCAGTACTTC.